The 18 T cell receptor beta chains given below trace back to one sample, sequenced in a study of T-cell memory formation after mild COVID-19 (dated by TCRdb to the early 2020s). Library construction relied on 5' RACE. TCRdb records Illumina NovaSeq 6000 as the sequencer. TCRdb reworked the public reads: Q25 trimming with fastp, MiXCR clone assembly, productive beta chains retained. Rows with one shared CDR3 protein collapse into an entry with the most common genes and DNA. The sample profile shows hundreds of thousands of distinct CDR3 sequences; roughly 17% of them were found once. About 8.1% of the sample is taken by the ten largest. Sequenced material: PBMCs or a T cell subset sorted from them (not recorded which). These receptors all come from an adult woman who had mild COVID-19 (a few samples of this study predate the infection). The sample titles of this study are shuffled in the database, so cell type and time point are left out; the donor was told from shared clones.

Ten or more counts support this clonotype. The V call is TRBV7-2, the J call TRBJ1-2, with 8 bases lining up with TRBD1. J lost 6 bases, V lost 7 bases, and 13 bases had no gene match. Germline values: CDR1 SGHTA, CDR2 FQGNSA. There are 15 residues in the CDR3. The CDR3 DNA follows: TGTGCCAGCATCGGGCAGCGGACAGGGCTGAATGGCTACACCTTC. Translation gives CASIGQRTGLNGYTF.

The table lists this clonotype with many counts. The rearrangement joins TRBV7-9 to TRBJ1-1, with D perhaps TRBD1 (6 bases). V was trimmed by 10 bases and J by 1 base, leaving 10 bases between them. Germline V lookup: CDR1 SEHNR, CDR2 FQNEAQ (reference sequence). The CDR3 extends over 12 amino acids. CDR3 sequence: CATQGQNTEAFF. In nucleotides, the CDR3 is TGTGCCACACAGGGTCAGAACACTGAAGCTTTCTTT.

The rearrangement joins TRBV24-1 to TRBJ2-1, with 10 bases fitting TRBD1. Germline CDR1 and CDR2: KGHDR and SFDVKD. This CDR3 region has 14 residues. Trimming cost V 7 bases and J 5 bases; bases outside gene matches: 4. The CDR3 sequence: CATRTGGRHNEQFF. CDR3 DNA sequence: TGTGCCACCAGGACAGGGGGCCGGCACAATGAGCAGTTCTTC.

In DNA form, the CDR3 reads TGTGCCATCTGGGGGGGATCCCTCGGGGATACGCAGTATTTT. It codes for CAIWGGSLGDTQYF. V gene TRBV10-3 combines with J gene TRBJ2-3, with 7 bases lining up with TRBD2. The V segment lost 8 bases and the J segment 6 bases; nucleotides outside the gene matches: 11. The CDR3 spans 14 residues. Germline loops: CDR1 ENHRY, CDR2 SYGVKD.

The CDR3 DNA reads TGTGCCAGCAGCGCTCCTTACCAAGAGACCCAGTACTTC. This translates into CASSAPYQETQYF. The rearrangement uses TRBV9 and TRBJ2-5, with unresolved D. CDR1 is SGDLS and CDR2 is YYNGEE in the germline V gene. The CDR3 consists of 13 residues. V was clipped by 3 bases and J by 0 bases, with 6 bases between them.

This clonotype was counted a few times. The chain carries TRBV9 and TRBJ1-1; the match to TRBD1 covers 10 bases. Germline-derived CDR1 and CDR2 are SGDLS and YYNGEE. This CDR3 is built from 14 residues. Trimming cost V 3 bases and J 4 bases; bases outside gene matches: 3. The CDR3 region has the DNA TGTGCCAGCAGCGATCGGACAGGGGGCACTGAAGCTTTCTTT. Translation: CASSDRTGGTEAFF.

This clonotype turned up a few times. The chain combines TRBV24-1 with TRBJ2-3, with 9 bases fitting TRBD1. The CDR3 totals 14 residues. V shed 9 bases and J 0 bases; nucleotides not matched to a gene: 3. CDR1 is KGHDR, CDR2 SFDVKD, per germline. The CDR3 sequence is CATGGQGSTDTQYF. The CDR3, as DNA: TGTGCCACCGGGGGACAGGGCAGCACAGATACGCAGTATTTT.

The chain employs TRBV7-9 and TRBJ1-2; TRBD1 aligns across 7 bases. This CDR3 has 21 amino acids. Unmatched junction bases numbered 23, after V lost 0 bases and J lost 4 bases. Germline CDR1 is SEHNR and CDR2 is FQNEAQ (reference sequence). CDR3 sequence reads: CASSLAPIARKSGTEGYGYTF. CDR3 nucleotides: TGTGCCAGCAGCTTAGCGCCAATTGCCCGTAAATCCGGGACAGAAGGCTATGGCTACACCTTC.

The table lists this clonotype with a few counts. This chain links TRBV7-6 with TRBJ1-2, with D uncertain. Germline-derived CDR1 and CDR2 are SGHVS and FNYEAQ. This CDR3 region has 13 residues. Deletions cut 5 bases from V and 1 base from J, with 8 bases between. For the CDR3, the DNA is TGTGCCAGCAGCCAAGGTGATAACTATGGCTACACCTTC. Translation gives CASSQGDNYGYTF.

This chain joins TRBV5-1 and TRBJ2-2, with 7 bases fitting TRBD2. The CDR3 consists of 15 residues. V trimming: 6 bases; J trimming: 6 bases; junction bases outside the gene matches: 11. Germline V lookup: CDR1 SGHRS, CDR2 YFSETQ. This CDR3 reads CASTGGTTNPGELFF. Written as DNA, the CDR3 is TGCGCCAGCACCGGGGGGACTACGAATCCCGGGGAGCTGTTTTTT.

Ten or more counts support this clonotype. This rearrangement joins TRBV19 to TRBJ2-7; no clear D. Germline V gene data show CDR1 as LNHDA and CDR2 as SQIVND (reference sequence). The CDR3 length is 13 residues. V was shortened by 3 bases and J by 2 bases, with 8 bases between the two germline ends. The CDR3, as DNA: TGTGCCAGTAGTATTCTCCCTGCCTACGAGCAGTACTTC. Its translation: CASSILPAYEQYF.

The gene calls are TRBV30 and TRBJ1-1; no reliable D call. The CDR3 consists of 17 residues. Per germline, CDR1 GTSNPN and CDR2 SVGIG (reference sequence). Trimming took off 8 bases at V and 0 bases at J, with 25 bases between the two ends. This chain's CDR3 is CAGVTDRPQSMNTEAFF. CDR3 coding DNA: TGTGCCGGAGTAACGGACCGGCCGCAATCTATGAACACTGAAGCTTTCTTT.

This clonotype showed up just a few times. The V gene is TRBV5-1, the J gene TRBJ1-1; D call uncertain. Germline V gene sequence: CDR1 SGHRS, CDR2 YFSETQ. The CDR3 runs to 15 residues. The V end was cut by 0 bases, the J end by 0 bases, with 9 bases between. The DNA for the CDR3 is TGCGCCAGCAGCTTGGTGCCATTAATGAACACTGAAGCTTTCTTT. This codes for CASSLVPLMNTEAFF.

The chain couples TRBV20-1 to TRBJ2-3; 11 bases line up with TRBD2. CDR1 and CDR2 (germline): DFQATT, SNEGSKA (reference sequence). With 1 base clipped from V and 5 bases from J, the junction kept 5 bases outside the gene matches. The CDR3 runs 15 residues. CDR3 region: CSARGLAGGVDTQYF. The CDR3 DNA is TGCAGTGCTAGAGGATTAGCGGGAGGGGTAGATACGCAGTATTTT.

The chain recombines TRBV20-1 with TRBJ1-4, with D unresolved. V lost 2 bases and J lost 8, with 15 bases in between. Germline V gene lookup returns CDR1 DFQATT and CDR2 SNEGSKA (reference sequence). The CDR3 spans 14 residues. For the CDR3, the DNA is TGCAGTGCTAGAAGGGCCCCCGGCCAGGAAAAACTGTTTTTT. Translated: CSARRAPGQEKLFF.

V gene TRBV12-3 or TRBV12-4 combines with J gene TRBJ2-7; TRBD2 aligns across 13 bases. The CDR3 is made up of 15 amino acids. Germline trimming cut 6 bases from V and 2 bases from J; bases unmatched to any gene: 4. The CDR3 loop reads CASSRGLAGTYEQYF. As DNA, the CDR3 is TGTGCCAGCAGCCGGGGACTAGCGGGGACCTACGAGCAGTACTTC.

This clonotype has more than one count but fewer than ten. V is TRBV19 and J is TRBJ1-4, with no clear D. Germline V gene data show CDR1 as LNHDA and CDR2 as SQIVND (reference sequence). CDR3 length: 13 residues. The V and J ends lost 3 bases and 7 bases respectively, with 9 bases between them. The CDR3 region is CASSIGVPEKLFF. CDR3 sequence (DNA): TGTGCCAGTAGTATTGGAGTCCCTGAAAAACTGTTTTTT.

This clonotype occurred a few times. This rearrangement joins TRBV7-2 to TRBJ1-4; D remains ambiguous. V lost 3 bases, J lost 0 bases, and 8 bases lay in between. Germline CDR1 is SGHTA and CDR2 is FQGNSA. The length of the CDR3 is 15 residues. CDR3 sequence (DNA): TGTGCCAGCAGCTTGATTGCTACAACTAATGAAAAACTGTTTTTT. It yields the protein CASSLIATTNEKLFF.